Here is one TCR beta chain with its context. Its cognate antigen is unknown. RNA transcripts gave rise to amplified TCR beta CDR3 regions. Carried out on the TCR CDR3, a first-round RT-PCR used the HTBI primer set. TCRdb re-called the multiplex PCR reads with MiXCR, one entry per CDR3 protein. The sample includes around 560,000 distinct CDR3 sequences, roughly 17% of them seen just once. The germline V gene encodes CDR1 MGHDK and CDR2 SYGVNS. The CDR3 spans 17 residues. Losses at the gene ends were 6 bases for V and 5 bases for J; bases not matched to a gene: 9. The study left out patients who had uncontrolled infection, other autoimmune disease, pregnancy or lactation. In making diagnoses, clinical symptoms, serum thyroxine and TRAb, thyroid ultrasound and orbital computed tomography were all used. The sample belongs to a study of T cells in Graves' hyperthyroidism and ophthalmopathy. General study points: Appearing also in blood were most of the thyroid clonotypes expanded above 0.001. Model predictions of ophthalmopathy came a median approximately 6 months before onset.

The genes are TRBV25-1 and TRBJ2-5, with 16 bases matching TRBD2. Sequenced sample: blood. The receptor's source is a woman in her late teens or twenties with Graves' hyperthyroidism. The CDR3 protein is CASSAGTSGGAGETQYF. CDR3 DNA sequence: TGTGCCAGCAGCGCCGGGACTAGCGGGGGGGCCGGGGAGACCCAGTACTTC.